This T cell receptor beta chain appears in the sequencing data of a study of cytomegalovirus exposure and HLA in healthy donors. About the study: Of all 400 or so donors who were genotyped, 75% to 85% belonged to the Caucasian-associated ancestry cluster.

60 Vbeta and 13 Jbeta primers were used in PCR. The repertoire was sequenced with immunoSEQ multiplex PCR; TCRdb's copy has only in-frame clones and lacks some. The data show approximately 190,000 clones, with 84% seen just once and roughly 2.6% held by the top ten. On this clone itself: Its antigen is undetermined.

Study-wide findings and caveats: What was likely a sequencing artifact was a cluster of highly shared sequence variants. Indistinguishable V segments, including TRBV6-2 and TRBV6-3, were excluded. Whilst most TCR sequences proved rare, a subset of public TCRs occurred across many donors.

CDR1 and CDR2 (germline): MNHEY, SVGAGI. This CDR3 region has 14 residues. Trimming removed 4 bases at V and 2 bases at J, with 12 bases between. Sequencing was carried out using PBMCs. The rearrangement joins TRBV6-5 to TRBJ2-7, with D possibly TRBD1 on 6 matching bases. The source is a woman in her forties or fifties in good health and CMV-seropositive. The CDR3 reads CASSSPGQPYEQYF. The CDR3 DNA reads TGTGCCAGCAGTTCTCCAGGACAGCCCTACGAGCAGTACTTC.